This is a list of T cell receptor beta chains from one sample in a study of cytomegalovirus exposure and HLA in healthy donors. Assay used: immunoSEQ multiplex PCR; TCRdb lists only in-frame clones, some missing. The repertoire holds tens of thousands of clones, with roughly 79% as singletons. Sequenced sample: PBMCs. The receptors come from a woman aged 40 to 55 in good health and CMV-seronegative. Each CDR3 is given with its conserved first and last residue. Fields, in order: D gene, J gene, clone size, V gene, CDR3 protein, CDR3 DNA. The D gene is left open where the match is weak. For some rows the clone size is stated as once, few or many, or as a class when expanded; others skip it.

TRBD2,TRBJ2-5,NA,TRBV7-9,CASSRTSGAQETQYF,TGTGCCAGCAGCAGGACTAGCGGGGCCCAAGAGACCCAGTACTTC
NA,TRBJ2-1,NA,TRBV4-2,CASSPRAGSYNEQFF,TGTGCCAGCAGCCCGAGGGCGGGGTCGTACAATGAGCAGTTCTTC
TRBD2,TRBJ2-1,NA,TRBV7-9,CASSSAGGTLNEQFF,TGTGCCAGCAGCTCGGCGGGGGGAACACTGAATGAGCAGTTCTTC
NA,TRBJ1-1,NA,TRBV2,CASSARGHIGQLTEAFF,TGTGCCAGCAGTGCGCGGGGGCACATCGGCCAACTAACTGAAGCTTTCTTT
NA,TRBJ2-5,NA,TRBV2,CASHLRSGLGGETQYF,TGTGCCAGCCACCTTAGGAGCGGGCTCGGAGGGGAGACCCAGTACTTC
TRBD2,TRBJ2-5,NA,TRBV29-1,CSVEKGSGGVQGTQYF,TGCAGCGTTGAAAAGGGTAGCGGGGGGGTCCAAGGAACCCAGTACTTC
TRBD2,TRBJ2-3,few,TRBV6-1,CASSVTSGWSTDTQYF,TGTGCCAGCAGTGTGACTAGCGGATGGAGCACAGATACGCAGTATTTT
NA,TRBJ1-1,NA,TRBV2,CASSEAGDRTEAFF,TGTGCCAGCAGTGAAGCCGGGGATAGGACTGAAGCTTTCTTT
NA,TRBJ2-3,NA,TRBV7-3,CASSVGGADTQYF,TGTGCCAGCAGCGTTGGGGGCGCAGATACGCAGTATTTT
TRBD2,TRBJ2-3,NA,TRBV4-3,CASSQERLAGGDTQYF,TGCGCCAGCAGCCAAGAGCGGCTAGCGGGGGGTGATACGCAGTATTTT
TRBD2,TRBJ2-6,NA,TRBV2,CASRERPGGLSTSGANVLTF,TGTGCCAGCAGAGAGAGGCCGGGGGGGTTGTCAACCTCTGGGGCCAACGTCCTGACTTTC
NA,TRBJ1-1,NA,TRBV21-1,CASRLPDWRKAFF,TGTGCCAGCAGGCTCCCAGACTGGAGGAAAGCTTTCTTT
NA,TRBJ1-6,few,TRBV9,CASSVTDNSYSPLHF,TGTGCCAGCAGCGTAACCGACAACAGCTATTCACCCCTCCACTTT
TRBD2,TRBJ2-6,NA,TRBV2,CASGGTSGGTYSGANVLTF,TGTGCCAGCGGAGGGACTAGCGGGGGCACATACTCTGGGGCCAACGTCCTGACTTTC
NA,TRBJ2-1,NA,TRBV7-2,CASSSTSLNEQFF,TGTGCCAGCAGTTCTACTAGCCTCAATGAGCAGTTCTTC
TRBD1,TRBJ1-3,NA,TRBV7-6,CASSATGTESSGNTIYF,TGTGCCAGCAGCGCAACCGGGACAGAGAGCTCTGGAAACACCATATATTTT
NA,TRBJ1-1,NA,TRBV5-1,CASSPRRGNTEAFF,TGCGCCAGCAGCCCCCGTCGAGGGAACACTGAAGCTTTCTTT
NA,TRBJ2-1,NA,TRBV2,CASRAVREDYNEQFF,TGTGCCAGCCGGGCGGTCAGGGAGGACTACAATGAGCAGTTCTTC
NA,TRBJ1-5,NA,TRBV4-1,CASSQDPGGRQPQHF,TGCGCCAGCAGCCAAGATCCCGGGGGAAGGCAGCCCCAGCATTTT
NA,TRBJ1-4,NA,TRBV6-5,CASSYDFGTHNEKLFF,TGTGCCAGCAGTTATGATTTCGGGACACATAATGAAAAACTGTTTTTT
NA,TRBJ1-1,NA,TRBV7-2,CASNREGGGVGEAFF,TGTGCCAGCAATCGAGAGGGCGGGGGTGTGGGGGAAGCTTTCTTT
TRBD1,TRBJ2-7,NA,TRBV2,CASRIKGQGVPYEQYF,TGTGCCAGCAGAATTAAGGGACAGGGAGTCCCCTACGAGCAGTACTTC
TRBD2,TRBJ2-1,NA,TRBV9,CASSVGSGGYNEQFF,TGTGCCAGCAGCGTGGGGAGCGGGGGTTACAATGAGCAGTTCTTC
TRBD1,TRBJ1-2,NA,TRBV7-9,CASSPQGQGASGYTF,TGTGCCAGCAGCCCCCAGGGACAGGGGGCGTCGGGCTACACCTTC
TRBD1,TRBJ1-6,NA,TRBV5-1,CASSLDGQGNNSPLHF,TGCGCCAGCAGCTTGGATGGACAGGGGAATAATTCACCCCTCCACTTT
TRBD1,TRBJ2-2,NA,TRBV28,CASRGQPNTGELFF,TGTGCCAGCAGGGGACAGCCTAACACCGGGGAGCTGTTTTTT
NA,TRBJ1-5,NA,TRBV4-3,CASSQHRDQPQHF,TGCGCCAGCAGCCAGCACAGGGATCAGCCCCAGCATTTT
TRBD1,TRBJ2-1,NA,TRBV6-1,CAINRGWSYNEQFF,TGTGCCATCAACAGGGGTTGGTCCTACAATGAGCAGTTCTTC
NA,TRBJ2-2,NA,TRBV19,CASSIIGGELFF,TGTGCCAGTAGCATTATCGGCGGGGAGCTGTTTTTT
TRBD1,TRBJ1-2,NA,TRBV6-1,CASKPGQGSNDGYTF,TGTGCCAGCAAGCCGGGACAGGGGTCAAATGATGGCTACACCTTC
NA,TRBJ2-2,NA,TRBV10-3,CAISESRFRDDTGELFF,TGTGCCATCAGTGAGTCGAGGTTCAGAGACGACACCGGGGAGCTGTTTTTT
NA,TRBJ1-1,NA,TRBV20-1,CSAERGTEAFF,TGCAGTGCCGAGCGAGGCACTGAAGCTTTCTTT
TRBD1,TRBJ1-5,few,TRBV6-1,CATSSVGQLNQPQHF,TGTGCCACTAGCAGTGTGGGACAGCTCAATCAGCCCCAGCATTTT
NA,TRBJ1-1,few,TRBV28,CASSPREGTEAFF,TGTGCCAGCAGTCCCAGGGAAGGCACTGAAGCTTTCTTT
NA,TRBJ2-5,NA,TRBV2,CASSESNGETQYF,TGTGCCAGCAGTGAGTCAAACGGAGAGACCCAGTACTTC
TRBD1,TRBJ1-1,NA,TRBV5-1,CASSITGVTEAFF,TGCGCCAGCAGCATTACAGGGGTCACTGAAGCTTTCTTT
TRBD1,TRBJ2-2,NA,TRBV18,CASSPSGGPNTGELFF,TGTGCCAGCTCACCCTCAGGGGGCCCGAACACCGGGGAGCTGTTTTTT
NA,TRBJ1-2,NA,TRBV6-4,CASSDGGGYTF,TGTGCCAGCAGTGATGGCGGCGGCTACACCTTC
NA,TRBJ2-1,NA,TRBV7-2,CASSDSSSYNEQFF,TGTGCCAGCAGCGACAGTAGCTCCTACAATGAGCAGTTCTTC
NA,TRBJ2-1,NA,TRBV12-5,CASGLSHGNEQFF,TGTGCTAGTGGTTTGTCTCACGGGAATGAGCAGTTCTTC
TRBD1,TRBJ1-2,few,TRBV6-1,CASSEGTGEVYGYTF,TGTGCCAGCAGTGAAGGCACAGGGGAAGTGTATGGCTACACCTTC
NA,TRBJ2-3,NA,TRBV7-2,CASSLVRRTDTQYF,TGTGCCAGCAGCTTAGTGCGGAGAACAGATACGCAGTATTTT
TRBD2,TRBJ2-1,NA,TRBV25-1,CASSGLADNEQFF,TGTGCCAGCAGTGGACTAGCGGACAATGAGCAGTTCTTC
NA,TRBJ1-6,NA,TRBV2,CASRVQGTIGSPLHF,TGTGCCAGCAGAGTACAGGGAACTATTGGTTCACCCCTCCACTTT
NA,TRBJ1-2,NA,TRBV7-6,CASSLRLGVTDGYTF,TGTGCCAGCAGCTTACGTTTAGGGGTGACGGATGGCTACACCTTC
NA,TRBJ2-3,NA,TRBV5-1,CASSPSHGGTDTQYF,TGCGCCAGCAGCCCTAGTCACGGGGGCACAGATACGCAGTATTTT
NA,TRBJ2-3,NA,TRBV14,CASSQFRYSGSTDTQYF,TGTGCCAGCAGCCAGTTTAGATATAGCGGAAGCACAGATACGCAGTATTTT
NA,TRBJ1-6,NA,TRBV2,CASRGDTERSPLHF,TGTGCCAGCAGGGGGGACACGGAAAGATCACCCCTCCACTTT
NA,TRBJ1-1,NA,TRBV2,CASKITVNTEAFF,TGTGCCAGCAAAATTACAGTGAACACTGAAGCTTTCTTT
TRBD1,TRBJ1-5,NA,TRBV2,CASSRQGQGQPQHF,TGTGCCAGCAGCCGACAGGGGCAGGGTCAGCCCCAGCATTTT